The TCR beta chain under discussion was sequenced for a study of OX40 agonist ivuxolimab in advanced cancers. This clone was recorded a few times. With 1 base removed from V and 5 bases from J, the gap between germline ends came to 12 bases. Germline V gene data show CDR1 as MNHEY and CDR2 as SMNVEV (reference sequence). CDR3 length: 15 residues. Here immunoSEQ multiplex PCR was the method, and the copy in TCRdb shows in-frame clones only, minus some. The table lists over 40,000 clones, roughly 88% of them singletons, with 20% to 30% in the top ten. The sequence was obtained from an adult with an advanced solid tumor such as melanoma, head and neck, liver or kidney cancer. The genes are TRBV27 and TRBJ2-1, with D perhaps TRBD1 (5 bases). This specimen was CD4+ or CD8+ T cells sorted from blood, taken in a trial of the OX40 agonist ivuxolimab. CDR3 sequence reads: CASSLYPGWNNEQFF. The DNA of the CDR3 is TGTGCCAGCAGTTTATACCCAGGGTGGAACAATGAGCAGTTCTTC.